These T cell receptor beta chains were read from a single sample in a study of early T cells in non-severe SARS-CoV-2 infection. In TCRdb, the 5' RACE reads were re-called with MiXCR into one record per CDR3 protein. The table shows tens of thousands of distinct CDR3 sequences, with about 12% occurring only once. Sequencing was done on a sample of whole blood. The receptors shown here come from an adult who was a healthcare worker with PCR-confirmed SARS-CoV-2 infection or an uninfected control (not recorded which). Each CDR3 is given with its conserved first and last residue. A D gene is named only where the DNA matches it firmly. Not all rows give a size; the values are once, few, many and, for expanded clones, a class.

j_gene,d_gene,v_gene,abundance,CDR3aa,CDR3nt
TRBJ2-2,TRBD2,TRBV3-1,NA,CASSSRGGITTGELFF,TGTGCCAGCAGCTCGCGGGGGGGAATAACCACCGGGGAGCTGTTTTTT
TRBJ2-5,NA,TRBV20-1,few,CSARRGPQETQYF,TGCAGTGCAAGGAGAGGTCCCCAAGAGACCCAGTACTTC
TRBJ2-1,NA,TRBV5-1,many,CASSSRPGGGARGAYNEQFF,TGCGCCAGCAGCTCCCGCCCGGGTGGCGGGGCACGGGGGGCTTACAATGAGCAGTTCTTC
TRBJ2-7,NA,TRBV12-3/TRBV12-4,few,CASSLGAPGSEQYF,TGTGCCAGCAGTTTGGGCGCGCCGGGCTCCGAGCAGTACTTC
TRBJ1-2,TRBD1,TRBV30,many,CAWSVETGGGYTF,TGTGCCTGGAGTGTGGAGACAGGGGGCGGCTACACCTTC
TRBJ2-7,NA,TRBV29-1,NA,CSATTAPRGEQYF,TGCAGCGCAACGACAGCACCCCGCGGGGAGCAGTACTTC
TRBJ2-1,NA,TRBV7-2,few,CASSLDGQVYNEQFF,TGTGCCAGCAGCTTAGACGGGCAGGTCTACAATGAGCAGTTCTTC
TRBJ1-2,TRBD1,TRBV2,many,CASSQTGVGYGYTF,TGTGCCAGCAGTCAGACAGGGGTAGGCTATGGCTACACCTTC
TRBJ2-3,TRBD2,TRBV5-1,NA,CASSSGGIGDTQYF,TGCGCCAGCAGCTCGGGGGGGATCGGAGATACGCAGTATTTT
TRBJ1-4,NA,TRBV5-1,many,CASSLRAANEKLFF,TGCGCCAGCAGCTTGAGGGCAGCTAATGAAAAACTGTTTTTT
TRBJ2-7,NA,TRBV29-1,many,CSVEGRDREQYF,TGCAGCGTTGAAGGCAGGGATCGCGAGCAGTACTTC
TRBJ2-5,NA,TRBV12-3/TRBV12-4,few,CASSPSGTDETQYF,TGTGCCAGCAGTCCTTCCGGGACGGATGAGACCCAGTACTTC
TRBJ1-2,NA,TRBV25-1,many,CASRLSENGYTF,TGTGCCAGCCGGCTCTCGGAAAATGGCTACACCTTC
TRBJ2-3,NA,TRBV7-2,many,CASSLGGLTDTQYF,TGTGCCAGCAGCTTAGGTGGCCTCACAGATACGCAGTATTTT
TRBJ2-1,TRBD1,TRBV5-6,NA,CASSLGTGSSYNEQFF,TGTGCCAGCAGCTTGGGGACAGGCAGCTCCTACAATGAGCAGTTCTTC
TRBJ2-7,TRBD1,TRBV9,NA,CASSARDRAYEQYF,TGTGCCAGCAGCGCCCGGGACAGAGCCTACGAGCAGTACTTC
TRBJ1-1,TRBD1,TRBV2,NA,CAGNRDRGRAFF,TGTGCCGGAAACCGGGACAGAGGACGAGCTTTCTTT
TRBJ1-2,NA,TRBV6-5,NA,CASSTTANNFYGYTF,TGTGCCAGCAGTACGACAGCCAACAACTTCTATGGCTACACCTTC
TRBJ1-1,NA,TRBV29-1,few,CSVEGQNTEAFF,TGCAGCGTGGAAGGACAGAACACTGAAGCTTTCTTT
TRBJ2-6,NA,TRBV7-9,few,CASPLPVSSGANVLTF,TGTGCCAGCCCCTTGCCCGTCTCCTCTGGGGCCAACGTCCTGACTTTC
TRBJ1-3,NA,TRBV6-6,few,CASSHGTPISGNTIYF,TGTGCCAGCAGCCACGGGACCCCGATCTCTGGAAACACCATATATTTT
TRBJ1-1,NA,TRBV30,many,CAWSRGGPGAEAFF,TGTGCCTGGAGTCGGGGGGGTCCTGGGGCTGAAGCTTTCTTT
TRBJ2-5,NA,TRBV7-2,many,CASSKPRGQETQYF,TGTGCCAGCAGCAAGCCCCGAGGCCAAGAGACCCAGTACTTC
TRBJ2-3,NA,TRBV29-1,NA,CSVDRPPVTDTQYF,TGCAGCGTTGACCGACCGCCGGTCACAGATACGCAGTATTTT
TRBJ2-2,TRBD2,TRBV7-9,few,CASSHPSGGRNTGELFF,TGTGCCAGCAGCCACCCCAGCGGGGGCCGTAACACCGGGGAGCTGTTTTTT
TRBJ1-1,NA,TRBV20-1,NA,CSAPTGKGTEAFF,TGCAGTGCCCCTACAGGGAAGGGCACTGAAGCTTTCTTT
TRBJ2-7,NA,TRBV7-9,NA,CASSLGSVYEQYF,TGTGCCAGCAGCTTAGGATCTGTCTACGAGCAGTACTTC
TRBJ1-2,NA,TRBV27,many,CASSFRGATGYTF,TGTGCCAGCAGTTTCAGAGGGGCGACTGGCTACACCTTC
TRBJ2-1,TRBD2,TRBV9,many,CASSLELAGFNNEQFF,TGTGCCAGCAGCTTAGAACTAGCGGGGTTCAACAATGAGCAGTTCTTC
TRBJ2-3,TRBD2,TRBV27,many,CASTERGAGTDTQYF,TGTGCCAGCACCGAGCGGGGGGCGGGCACAGATACGCAGTATTTT
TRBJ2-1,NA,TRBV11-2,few,CASSLDLEQFF,TGTGCCAGCAGCTTAGATCTTGAGCAGTTCTTC
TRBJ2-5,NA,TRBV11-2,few,CASSLGRPYQETQYF,TGTGCCAGCAGCTTAGGGAGACCGTACCAAGAGACCCAGTACTTC
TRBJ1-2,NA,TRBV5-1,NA,CASNTGLDYGYTF,TGCGCCAGCAACACCGGTCTGGACTATGGCTACACCTTC
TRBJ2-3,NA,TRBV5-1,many,CASSFETDTQYF,TGCGCCAGCAGCTTCGAAACAGATACGCAGTATTTT
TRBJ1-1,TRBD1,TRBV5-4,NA,CASSLGGGLEAFF,TGTGCCAGCAGCTTGGGAGGGGGCCTTGAAGCTTTCTTT
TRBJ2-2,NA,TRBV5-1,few,CASSLVALGNTGELFF,TGCGCCAGCAGCTTGGTGGCCCTAGGGAACACCGGGGAGCTGTTTTTT
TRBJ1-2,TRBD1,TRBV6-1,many,CASRGQTAYGYTF,TGTGCCAGCAGGGGACAGACTGCCTATGGCTACACCTTC
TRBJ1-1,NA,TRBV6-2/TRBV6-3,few,CASSYGRGGGTEAFF,TGTGCCAGCAGTTACGGGAGGGGCGGCGGCACTGAAGCTTTCTTT
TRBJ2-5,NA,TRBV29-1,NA,CSVWREETQYF,TGCAGCGTATGGCGGGAAGAGACCCAGTACTTC
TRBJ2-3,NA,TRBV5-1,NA,CASSLSPYTDTQYF,TGCGCCAGCAGCTTAAGCCCCTACACAGATACGCAGTATTTT
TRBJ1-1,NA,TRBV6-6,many,CASSRPQNTEAFF,TGTGCCAGCAGTAGGCCACAGAACACTGAAGCTTTCTTT
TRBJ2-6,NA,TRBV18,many,CASSPAFSGANVLTF,TGTGCCAGCTCACCGGCCTTCTCTGGGGCCAACGTCCTGACTTTC
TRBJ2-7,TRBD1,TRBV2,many,CATNGQGSYEQYF,TGTGCCACCAACGGACAGGGCTCCTACGAGCAGTACTTC
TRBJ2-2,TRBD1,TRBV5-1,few,CASSLGDRSNTGELFF,TGCGCCAGCAGCTTGGGGGACAGGTCGAACACCGGGGAGCTGTTTTTT
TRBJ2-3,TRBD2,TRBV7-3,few,CASSSVGSGGTDTQYF,TGTGCCAGCAGCTCCGTGGGTAGCGGGGGCACAGATACGCAGTATTTT
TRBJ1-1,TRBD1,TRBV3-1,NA,CASSQQDRWNTEAFF,TGTGCCAGCAGCCAGCAGGACAGGTGGAACACTGAAGCTTTCTTT
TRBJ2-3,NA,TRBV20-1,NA,CSASFQGRRDTQYF,TGCAGTGCTAGTTTCCAGGGTCGACGGGATACGCAGTATTTT
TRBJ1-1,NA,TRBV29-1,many,CSLRAVGTEAFF,TGCAGCCTCAGGGCAGTGGGCACTGAAGCTTTCTTT
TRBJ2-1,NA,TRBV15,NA,CATSRPSGSPYNEQFF,TGTGCCACCAGCAGACCCTCGGGGAGCCCCTACAATGAGCAGTTCTTC